This TCR beta chain derives from a study of blood T cell repertoires in COVID-19. About the study: COVID-19 samples from acute and convalescent phases originated in the United States, Italy and Spain. T cells, B-cell-depleted T cells, or PBMCs supplied cDNA or gDNA.

Germline loops: CDR1 SGHDT, CDR2 YYEEEE. Deletions cut 1 base from V and 8 bases from J, with 10 bases between. The CDR3 covers 14 residues. The authors' processing: It was from reference gene primer amplification that nucleated cell counts were estimated. Data came from immunoSEQ multiplex PCR; TCRdb stores just in-frame clones and leaves some out. That table is the source of V, J and clone size, and D and trimming were worked out from the DNA. The sample has tens of thousands of clones, about 80% seen once. This receptor was obtained from a man older than 75 with acute or convalescent COVID-19. The sequenced material came from peripheral blood. The chain links TRBV5-6 to TRBJ1-6; a possible D gene is TRBD1 (5 bases). The CDR3 is CASSLFRADSPLHF. The CDR3 nucleotides are TGTGCCAGCAGCTTGTTCAGGGCTGATTCACCCCTCCACTTT. Based on the CDR3 plus reference TRBV5-6 and TRBJ1-6, the full variable domain is DAGVTQSPTHLIKTRGQQVTLRCSPKSGHDTVSWYQQALGQGPQFIFQYYEEEERQRGNFPDRFSGHQFPNYSSELNVNALLLGDSALYLCASSLFRADSPLHFGNGTRLTVT.